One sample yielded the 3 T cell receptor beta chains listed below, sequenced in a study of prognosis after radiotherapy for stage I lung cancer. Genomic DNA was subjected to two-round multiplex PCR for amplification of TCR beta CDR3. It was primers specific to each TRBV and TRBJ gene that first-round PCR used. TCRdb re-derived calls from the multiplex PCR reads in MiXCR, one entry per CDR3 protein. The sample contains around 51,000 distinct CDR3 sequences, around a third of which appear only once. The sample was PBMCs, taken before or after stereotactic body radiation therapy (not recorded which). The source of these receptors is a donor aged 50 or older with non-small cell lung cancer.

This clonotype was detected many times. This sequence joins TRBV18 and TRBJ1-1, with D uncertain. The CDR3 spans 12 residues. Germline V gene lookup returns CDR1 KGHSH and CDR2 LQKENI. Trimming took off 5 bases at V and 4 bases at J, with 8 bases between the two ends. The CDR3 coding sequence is TGTGCCAGCTCAGTCGCGGGCACTGAAGCTTTCTTT. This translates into CASSVAGTEAFF. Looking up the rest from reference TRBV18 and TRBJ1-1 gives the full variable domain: NAGVMQNPRHLVRRRGQEARLRCSPMKGHSHVYWYRQLPEEGLKFMVYLQKENIIDESGMPKERFSAEFPKEGPSILRIQQVVRGDSAAYFCASSVAGTEAFFGQGTRLTVV.

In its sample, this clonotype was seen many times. Here the CDR3 reads CASSLAQGFMDTQYF. The CDR3 DNA reads TGTGCCAGCAGCTTAGCTCAGGGATTCATGGATACGCAGTATTTT. This chain uses TRBV7-8 with TRBJ2-3; TRBD1 might be the D (5 bases). The CDR3 loop spans 15 amino acids. The V gene's germline CDR1 is SGHVS and CDR2 FQNEAQ. The germline V and J ends were trimmed by 0 bases and 6 bases, with 13 bases remaining between them.

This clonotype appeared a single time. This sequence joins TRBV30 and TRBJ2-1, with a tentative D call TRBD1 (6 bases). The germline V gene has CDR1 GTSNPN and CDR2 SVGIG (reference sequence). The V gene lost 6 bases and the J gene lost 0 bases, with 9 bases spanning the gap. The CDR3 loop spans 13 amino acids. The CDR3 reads CACLQGSYNEQFF. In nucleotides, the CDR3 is TGTGCCTGCCTACAGGGCTCCTACAATGAGCAGTTCTTC.